The present entry profiles one T cell receptor beta chain with its context. This sample is part of a study of blood T cell repertoires in COVID-19. Assay used: immunoSEQ multiplex PCR; TCRdb lists only in-frame clones, some missing. The sample lists roughly 77,000 clones, over 60% occurring once. Looked up from germline, CDR1 is SQVTM and CDR2 is ANQGSEA. The CDR3 runs to 13 residues. Trimming took off 4 bases at V and 0 bases at J, with 4 bases between the two ends. Recruited during active infection, patients (from Seattle) were subsequently followed longitudinally. The specimen sequenced was peripheral blood. V is TRBV29-1 and J is TRBJ2-6; D is unclear. This TCR came from a man aged 55 to 69 with COVID-19, enrolled during active disease. CDR3 in DNA: TGCAGCGTTGGTATCTCTGGGGCCAACGTCCTGACTTTC. Its protein product is CSVGISGANVLTF.